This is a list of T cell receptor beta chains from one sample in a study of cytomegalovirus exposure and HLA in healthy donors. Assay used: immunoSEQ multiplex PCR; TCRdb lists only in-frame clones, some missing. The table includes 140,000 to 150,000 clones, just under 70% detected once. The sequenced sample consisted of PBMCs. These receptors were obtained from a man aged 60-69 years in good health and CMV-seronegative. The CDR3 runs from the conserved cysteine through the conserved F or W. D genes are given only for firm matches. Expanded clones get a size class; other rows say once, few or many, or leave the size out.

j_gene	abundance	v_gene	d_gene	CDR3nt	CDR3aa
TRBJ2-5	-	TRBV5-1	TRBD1	TGCGCCAGCAGCGCCAGGGACAGGGTGGAGGAGACCCAGTACTTC	CASSARDRVEETQYF
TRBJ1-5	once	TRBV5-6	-	TGTGCCAGCAGCTCCTGGGGGGGATATAGCAATCAGCCCCAGCATTTT	CASSSWGGYSNQPQHF
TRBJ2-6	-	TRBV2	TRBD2	TGTGCCAGGAATAGCGGGGCCTCTGGGGCCAACGTCCTGACTTTC	CARNSGASGANVLTF
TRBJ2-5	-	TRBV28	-	TGTGCCAGCAGTTCGAGGGAGACCCAGTACTTC	CASSSRETQYF
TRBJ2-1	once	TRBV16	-	TGTGCCAGCAGCAGGGAGCTGGGCGGATACAATGAGCAGTTCTTC	CASSRELGGYNEQFF
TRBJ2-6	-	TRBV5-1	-	TGCGCCAGCAGAGTCAGCTCTGGGGCCAACGTCCTGACTTTC	CASRVSSGANVLTF
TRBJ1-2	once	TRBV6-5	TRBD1	TGTGCCAGCAGTTACGGGGACAGAGAGGGCTACACCTTC	CASSYGDREGYTF
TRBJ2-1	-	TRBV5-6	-	TGTGCCAGCAGCTTGAGAGAGACCCGGAGCTCCTACAATGAGCAGTTCTTC	CASSLRETRSSYNEQFF
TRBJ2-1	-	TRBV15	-	TGTGCCACCAGCAGAGATTTGGCCAGATCGAATGAGCAGTTCTTC	CATSRDLARSNEQFF
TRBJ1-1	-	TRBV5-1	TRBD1	TGCGCCAGCAGCTCAGTCCCGGGACAGGGTTCGGAAGCTTTCTTT	CASSSVPGQGSEAFF
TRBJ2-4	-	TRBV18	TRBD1	TGTGCCAGCTCACCACCGGGACAGGGGGCCCGAAACATTCAGTACTTC	CASSPPGQGARNIQYF
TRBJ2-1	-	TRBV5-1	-	TGCGCCAGCAGCTTGCCTGAATCCGGTTATGAGCAGTTCTTC	CASSLPESGYEQFF
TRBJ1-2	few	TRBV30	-	TGTGCCTGGAGTGGGGGGGGCGCTGGCTACACCTTC	CAWSGGGAGYTF
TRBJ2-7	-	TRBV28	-	TGTGCCAGCAGTCCGTGGTCGTCCCCAGGCTACGAGCAGTACTTC	CASSPWSSPGYEQYF
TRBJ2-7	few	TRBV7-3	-	TGTGCCAGCAGCGTCGGAGGGAGCTCCTACGAGCAGTACTTC	CASSVGGSSYEQYF
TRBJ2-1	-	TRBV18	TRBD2	TGTGCCAGCTCAGCTAGCGGTTCCGCCTACAATGAGCAGTTCTTC	CASSASGSAYNEQFF
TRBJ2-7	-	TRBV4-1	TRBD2	TGCGCCAGCAGTCTTAGCGGGTTCACCGATTACGAGCAGTACTTC	CASSLSGFTDYEQYF
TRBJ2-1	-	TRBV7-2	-	TGTGCCAGCAGCTTAGAGGGGAGGACCTACAATGAGCAGTTCTTC	CASSLEGRTYNEQFF
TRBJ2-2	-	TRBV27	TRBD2	TGTGCCAGCAGACCTGGACTAGCGGGAGCCGGGGAGCTGTTTTTT	CASRPGLAGAGELFF
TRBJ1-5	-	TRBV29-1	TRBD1	TGCAGCGTTTCAAATACACAGGGGTCAAATCAGCCCCAGCATTTT	CSVSNTQGSNQPQHF
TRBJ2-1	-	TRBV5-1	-	TGCGCCAGCAGCTTGGGGGGGGGCGGCGTGGGGGAGCAGTTCTTC	CASSLGGGGVGEQFF